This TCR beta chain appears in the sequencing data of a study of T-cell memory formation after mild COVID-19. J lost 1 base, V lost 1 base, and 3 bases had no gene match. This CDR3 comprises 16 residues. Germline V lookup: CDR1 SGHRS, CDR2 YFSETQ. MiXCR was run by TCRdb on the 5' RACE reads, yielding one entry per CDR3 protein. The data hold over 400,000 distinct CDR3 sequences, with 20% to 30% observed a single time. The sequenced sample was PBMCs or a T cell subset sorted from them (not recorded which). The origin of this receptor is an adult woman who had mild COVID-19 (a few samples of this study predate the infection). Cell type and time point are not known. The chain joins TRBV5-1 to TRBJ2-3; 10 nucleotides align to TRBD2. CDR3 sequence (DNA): TGCGCCAGCAGCTTGCTCGGACTAGCGGGCACAGATACGCAGTATTTT. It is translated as CASSLLGLAGTDTQYF.